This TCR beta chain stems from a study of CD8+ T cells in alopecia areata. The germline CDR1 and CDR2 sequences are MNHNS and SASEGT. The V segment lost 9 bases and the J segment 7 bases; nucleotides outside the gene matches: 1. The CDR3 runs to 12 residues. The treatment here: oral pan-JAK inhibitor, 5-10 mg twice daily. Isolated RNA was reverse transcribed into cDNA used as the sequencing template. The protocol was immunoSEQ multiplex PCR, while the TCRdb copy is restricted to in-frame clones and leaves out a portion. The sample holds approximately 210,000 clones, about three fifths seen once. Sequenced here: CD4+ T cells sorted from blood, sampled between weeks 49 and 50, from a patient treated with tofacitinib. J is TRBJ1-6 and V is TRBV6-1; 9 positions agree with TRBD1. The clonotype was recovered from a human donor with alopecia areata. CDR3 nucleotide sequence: TGTGCCAGGGGGACAGGGAATTCACCCCTCCACTTT. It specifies CARGTGNSPLHF.